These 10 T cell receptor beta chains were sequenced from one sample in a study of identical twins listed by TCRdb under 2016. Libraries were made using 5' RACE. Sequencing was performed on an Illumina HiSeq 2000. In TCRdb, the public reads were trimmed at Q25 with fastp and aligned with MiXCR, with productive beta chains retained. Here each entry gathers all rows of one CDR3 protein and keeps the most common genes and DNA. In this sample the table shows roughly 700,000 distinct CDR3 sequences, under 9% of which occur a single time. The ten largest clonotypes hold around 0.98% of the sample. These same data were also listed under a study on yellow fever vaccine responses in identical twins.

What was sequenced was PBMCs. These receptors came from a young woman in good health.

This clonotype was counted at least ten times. The CDR3 protein is CASSLRGGGGTEAFF. The CDR3 DNA reads as TGCGCCAGCAGCTTACGAGGAGGGGGCGGCACTGAAGCTTTCTTT. This sequence joins TRBV5-1 and TRBJ1-1; 7 nucleotides align to TRBD1. The V and J ends lost 2 bases and 4 bases, in that order; junction bases with no gene match: 8. Germline V gene sequence: CDR1 SGHRS, CDR2 YFSETQ. The CDR3 length is 15 residues.

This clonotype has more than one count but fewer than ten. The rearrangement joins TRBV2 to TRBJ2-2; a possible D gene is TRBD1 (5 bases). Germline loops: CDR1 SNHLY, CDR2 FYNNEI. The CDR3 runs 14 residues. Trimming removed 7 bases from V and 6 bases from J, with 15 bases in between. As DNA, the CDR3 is TGTGCCAGCATGGAAACAGGTTCCCCCGGGGAGCTGTTTTTT. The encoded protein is CASMETGSPGELFF.

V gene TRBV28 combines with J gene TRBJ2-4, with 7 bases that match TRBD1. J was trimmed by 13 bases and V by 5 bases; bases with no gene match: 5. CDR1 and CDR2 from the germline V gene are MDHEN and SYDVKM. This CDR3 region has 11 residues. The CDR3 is CASSQGDRQYF. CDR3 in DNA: TGTGCCAGCAGTCAGGGGGACAGACAGTACTTC. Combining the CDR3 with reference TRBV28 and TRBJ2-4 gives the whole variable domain DVKVTQSSRYLVKRTGEKVFLECVQDMDHENMFWYRQDPGLGLRLIYFSYDVKMKEKGDIPEGYSVSREKKERFSLILESASTNQTSMYLCASSQGDRQYFGAGTRLSVL.

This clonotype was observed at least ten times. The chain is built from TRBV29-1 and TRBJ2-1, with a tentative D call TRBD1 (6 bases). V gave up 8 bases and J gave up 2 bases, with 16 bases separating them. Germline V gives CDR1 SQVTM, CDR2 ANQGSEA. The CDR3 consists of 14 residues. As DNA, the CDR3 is TGCAGCTCGGATGGACAGACCACCTACAATGAGCAGTTCTTC. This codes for CSSDGQTTYNEQFF.

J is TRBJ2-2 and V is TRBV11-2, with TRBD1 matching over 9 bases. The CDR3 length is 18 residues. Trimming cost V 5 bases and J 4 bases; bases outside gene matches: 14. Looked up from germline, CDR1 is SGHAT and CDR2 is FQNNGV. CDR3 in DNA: TGTGCCAGCAGCCCGGGACAGGGAAGGATTAGGGGCACCGGGGAGCTGTTTTTT. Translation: CASSPGQGRIRGTGELFF.

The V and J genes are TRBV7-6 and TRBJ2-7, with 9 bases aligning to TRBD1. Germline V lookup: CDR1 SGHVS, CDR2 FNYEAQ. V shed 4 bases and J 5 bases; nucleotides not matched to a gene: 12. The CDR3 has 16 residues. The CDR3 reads CASSSRSGTGKDEQYF. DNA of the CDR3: TGTGCCAGCAGCTCCAGATCGGGGACAGGGAAAGACGAGCAGTACTTC.

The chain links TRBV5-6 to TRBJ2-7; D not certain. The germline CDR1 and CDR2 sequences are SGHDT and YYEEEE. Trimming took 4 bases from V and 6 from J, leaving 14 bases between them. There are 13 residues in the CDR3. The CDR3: CASSRRNPCEQYF. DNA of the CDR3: TGTGCCAGCAGCCGCAGGAACCCCTGCGAGCAGTACTTC. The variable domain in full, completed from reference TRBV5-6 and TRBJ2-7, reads DAGVTQSPTHLIKTRGQQVTLRCSPKSGHDTVSWYQQALGQGPQFIFQYYEEEERQRGNFPDRFSGHQFPNYSSELNVNALLLGDSALYLCASSRRNPCEQYFGPGTRLTVT.

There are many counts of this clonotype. DNA for the CDR3: TGCAGCGTTAGGGCTCTCTTAGGGGAGCAGTTCTTC. Protein: CSVRALLGEQFF. The chain recombines TRBV29-1 with TRBJ2-1; D gene uncertain. The CDR3 is made up of 12 amino acids. V was trimmed by 5 bases and J by 10 bases, leaving 15 bases between them. Germline V gene sequence: CDR1 SQVTM, CDR2 ANQGSEA.

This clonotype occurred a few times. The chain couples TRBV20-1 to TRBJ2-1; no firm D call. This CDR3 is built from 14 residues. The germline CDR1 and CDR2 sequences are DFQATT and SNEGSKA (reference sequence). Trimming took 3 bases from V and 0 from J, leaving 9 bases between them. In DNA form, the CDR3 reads TGCAGTGCTAGTGGTGGGAACTCCTACAATGAGCAGTTCTTC. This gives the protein CSASGGNSYNEQFF.

The chain's CDR3 is CASSQGRLKHF. As DNA, the CDR3 is TGTGCCAGCAGCCAAGGACGCCTAAAGCATTTT. The rearrangement links TRBV3-1 to TRBJ1-5; D is ambiguous. V lost 1 base, J lost 14 bases, and 9 bases lay in between. The CDR3 length is 11 residues. Per germline, CDR1 LGHDT and CDR2 YNNKEL (reference sequence).